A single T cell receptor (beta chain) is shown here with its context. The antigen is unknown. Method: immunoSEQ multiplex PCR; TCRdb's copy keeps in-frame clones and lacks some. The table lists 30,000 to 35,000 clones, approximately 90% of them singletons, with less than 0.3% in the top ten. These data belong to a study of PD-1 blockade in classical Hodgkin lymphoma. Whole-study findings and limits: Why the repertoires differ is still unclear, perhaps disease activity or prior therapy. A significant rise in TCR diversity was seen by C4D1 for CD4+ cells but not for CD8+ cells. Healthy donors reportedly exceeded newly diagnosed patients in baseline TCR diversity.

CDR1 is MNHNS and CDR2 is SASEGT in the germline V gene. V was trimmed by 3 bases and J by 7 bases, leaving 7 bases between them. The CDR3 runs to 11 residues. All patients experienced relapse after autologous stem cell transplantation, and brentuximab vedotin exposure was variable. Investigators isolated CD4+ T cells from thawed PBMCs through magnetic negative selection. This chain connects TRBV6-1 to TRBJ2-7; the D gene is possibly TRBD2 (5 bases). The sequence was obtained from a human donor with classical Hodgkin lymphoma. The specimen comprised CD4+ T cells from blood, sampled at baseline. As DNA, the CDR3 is TGTGCCAGCAGTGATCGCGGGGAGCAGTACTTC. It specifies CASSDRGEQYF.